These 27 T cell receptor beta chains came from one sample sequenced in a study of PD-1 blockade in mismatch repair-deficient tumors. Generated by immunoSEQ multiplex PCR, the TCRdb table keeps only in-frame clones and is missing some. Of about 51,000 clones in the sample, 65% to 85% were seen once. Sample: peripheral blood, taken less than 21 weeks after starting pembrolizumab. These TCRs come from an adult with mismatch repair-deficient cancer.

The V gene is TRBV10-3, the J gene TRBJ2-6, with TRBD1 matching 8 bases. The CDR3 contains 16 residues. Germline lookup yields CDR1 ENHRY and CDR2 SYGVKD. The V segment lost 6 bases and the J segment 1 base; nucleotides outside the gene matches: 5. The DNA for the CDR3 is TGTGCCATCAGGGGGACAGGAAAATCTGGGGCCAACGTCCTGACTTTC. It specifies CAIRGTGKSGANVLTF.

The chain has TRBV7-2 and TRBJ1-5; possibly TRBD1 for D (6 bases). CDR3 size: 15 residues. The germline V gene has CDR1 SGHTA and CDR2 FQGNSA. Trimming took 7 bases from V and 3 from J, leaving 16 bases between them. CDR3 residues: CASNDGGQPNQPQHF. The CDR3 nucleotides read TGTGCCAGCAATGACGGAGGACAGCCCAATCAGCCCCAGCATTTT.

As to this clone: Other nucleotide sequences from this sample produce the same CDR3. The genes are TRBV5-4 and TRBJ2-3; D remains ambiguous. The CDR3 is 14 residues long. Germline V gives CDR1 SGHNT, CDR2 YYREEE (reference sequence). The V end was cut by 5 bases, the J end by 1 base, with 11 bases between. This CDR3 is CASRKEQGTDTQYF. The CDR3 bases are TGTGCCAGCAGAAAGGAGCAGGGCACAGATACGCAGTATTTT. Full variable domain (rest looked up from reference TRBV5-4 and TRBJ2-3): ETGVTQSPTHLIKTRGQQVTLRCSSQSGHNTVSWYQQALGQGPQFIFQYYREEENGRGNFPPRFSGLQFPNYSSELNVNALELDDSALYLCASRKEQGTDTQYFGPGTRLTVL.

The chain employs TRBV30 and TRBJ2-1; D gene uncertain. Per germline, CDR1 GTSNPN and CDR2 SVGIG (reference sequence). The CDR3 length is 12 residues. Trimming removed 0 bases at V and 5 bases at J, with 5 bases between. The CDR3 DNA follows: TGTGCCTGGAGTGTAGCGAACAATGAGCAGTTCTTC. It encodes CAWSVANNEQFF.

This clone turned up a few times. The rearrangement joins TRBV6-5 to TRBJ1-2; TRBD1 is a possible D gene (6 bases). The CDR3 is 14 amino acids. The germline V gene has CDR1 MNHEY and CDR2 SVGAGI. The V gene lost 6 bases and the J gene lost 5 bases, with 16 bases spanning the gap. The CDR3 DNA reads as TGTGCCAGCAGCTCTCCCACAGGGCTTTATGGCTACACCTTC. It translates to CASSSPTGLYGYTF.

The CDR3 coding sequence is TGTGCCAGCAGTCTAGCTGTCGCAGATACGCAGTATTTT. This translates into CASSLAVADTQYF. V usage is TRBV6-4 and J usage is TRBJ2-3, with a possible D match to TRBD2 (5 bases). The CDR3 extends over 13 amino acids. Between the trimmed V and J ends, which lost 5 bases and 4 bases, there was a span of 10 bases. Germline V CDR1 and CDR2: MRHNA, SNTAGT.

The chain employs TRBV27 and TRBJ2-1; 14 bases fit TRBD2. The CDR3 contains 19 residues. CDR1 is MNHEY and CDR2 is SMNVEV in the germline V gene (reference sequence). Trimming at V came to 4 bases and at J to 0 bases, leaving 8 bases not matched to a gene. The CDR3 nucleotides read TGTGCCAGCAGTTCGGGGACTAGCGGGAGAGGGCCCTCCTACAATGAGCAGTTCTTC. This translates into CASSSGTSGRGPSYNEQFF.

The CDR3, as DNA: TGTGCCAGCAGCTTAGCGGGAGCTGGCACAGATACGCAGTATTTT. The encoded protein is CASSLAGAGTDTQYF. The chain employs TRBV7-3 and TRBJ2-3, with 7 bases aligning to TRBD2. CDR3 size: 15 residues. After removal of 2 bases from V and 1 base from J, the junction contained 3 bases not matched to a gene. CDR1 and CDR2 (germline): SGHTA, FQGTGA.

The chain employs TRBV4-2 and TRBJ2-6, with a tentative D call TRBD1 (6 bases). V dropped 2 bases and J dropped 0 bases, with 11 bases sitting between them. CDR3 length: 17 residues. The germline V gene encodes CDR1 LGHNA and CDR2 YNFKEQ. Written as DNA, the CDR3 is TGTGCCAGCAGCCAACCAGGGGCCGCCTCTGGGGCCAACGTCCTGACTTTC. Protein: CASSQPGAASGANVLTF.

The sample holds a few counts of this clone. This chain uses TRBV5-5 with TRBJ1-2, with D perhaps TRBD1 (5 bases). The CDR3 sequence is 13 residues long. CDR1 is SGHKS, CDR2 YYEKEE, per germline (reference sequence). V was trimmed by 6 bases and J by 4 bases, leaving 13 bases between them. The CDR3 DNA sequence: TGTGCCAGCACGGGGGATATAGGCTATGGCTACACCTTC. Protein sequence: CASTGDIGYGYTF.

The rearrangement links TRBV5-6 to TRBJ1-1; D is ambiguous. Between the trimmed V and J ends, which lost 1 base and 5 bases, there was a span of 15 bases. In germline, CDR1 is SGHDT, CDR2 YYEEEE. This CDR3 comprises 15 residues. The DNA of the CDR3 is TGTGCCAGCAGCTTGATGGTTGCGGGTGGGACTGAAGCTTTCTTT. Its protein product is CASSLMVAGGTEAFF.

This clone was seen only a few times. The CDR3 here is CASSALAGIAYEQYF. The CDR3 DNA reads as TGTGCCAGCAGTGCCCTAGCGGGAATAGCCTACGAGCAGTACTTC. The chain is built from TRBV25-1 and TRBJ2-7; the match to TRBD2 covers 9 bases. V lost 4 bases to trimming and J lost 2 bases; unmatched junction nucleotides: 6. The germline V gene encodes CDR1 MGHDK and CDR2 SYGVNS. The CDR3 is made up of 15 amino acids.

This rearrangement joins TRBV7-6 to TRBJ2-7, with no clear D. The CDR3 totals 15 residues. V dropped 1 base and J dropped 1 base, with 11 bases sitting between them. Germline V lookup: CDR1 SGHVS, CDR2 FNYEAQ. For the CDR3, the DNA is TGTGCCAGCAGCTTAGAGGTGGGTTCTTCCTACGAGCAGTACTTC. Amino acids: CASSLEVGSSYEQYF.

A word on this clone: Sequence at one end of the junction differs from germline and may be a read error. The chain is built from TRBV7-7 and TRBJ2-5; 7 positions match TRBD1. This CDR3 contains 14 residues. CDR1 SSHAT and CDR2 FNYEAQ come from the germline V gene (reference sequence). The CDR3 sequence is CASSSGTEQETQYF. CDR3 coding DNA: TGTGCTAGCAGCTCCGGGACAGAACAAGAGACCCAGTACTTC.

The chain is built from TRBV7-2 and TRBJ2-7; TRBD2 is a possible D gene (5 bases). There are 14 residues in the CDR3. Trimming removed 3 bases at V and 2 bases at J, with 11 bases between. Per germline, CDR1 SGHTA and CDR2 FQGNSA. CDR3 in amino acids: CASSLEAGPYEQYF. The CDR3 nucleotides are TGTGCCAGCAGCTTGGAGGCAGGTCCCTACGAGCAGTACTTC.

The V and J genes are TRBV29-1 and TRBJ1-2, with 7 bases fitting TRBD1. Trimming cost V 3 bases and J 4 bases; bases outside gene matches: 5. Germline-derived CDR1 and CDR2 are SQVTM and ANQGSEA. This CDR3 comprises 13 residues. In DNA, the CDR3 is TGCAGCGTTGAGCGGGGGGACAGCTATGGCTACACCTTC. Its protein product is CSVERGDSYGYTF.

CDR3 amino acids: CASSAVAGATQYF. The CDR3 DNA reads as TGTGCCAGCAGCGCCGTAGCGGGAGCTACGCAGTATTTT. The V and J genes are TRBV21-1 and TRBJ2-3; no check of the table's D call, TRBD2, against the DNA was made. TRBV21-1 is designated a pseudogene. The CDR3 runs to 13 residues.

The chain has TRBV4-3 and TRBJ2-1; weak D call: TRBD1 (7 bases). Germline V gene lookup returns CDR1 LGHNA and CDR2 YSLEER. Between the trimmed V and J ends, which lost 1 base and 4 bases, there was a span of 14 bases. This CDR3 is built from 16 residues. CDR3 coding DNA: TGCGCCAGCAGCCAAGCTCGACAGGGAGGATACAATGAGCAGTTCTTC. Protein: CASSQARQGGYNEQFF.

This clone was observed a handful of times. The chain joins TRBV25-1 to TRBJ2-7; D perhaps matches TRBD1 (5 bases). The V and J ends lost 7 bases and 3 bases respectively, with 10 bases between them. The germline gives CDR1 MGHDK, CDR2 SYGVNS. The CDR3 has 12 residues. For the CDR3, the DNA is TGTGCCAGCACGGACACCTACTACGAGCAGTACTTC. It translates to CASTDTYYEQYF.

The CDR3 bases are TGTGCCAGCAGTTCAACCCCAGGGGCAGATACGCAGTATTTT. Translating it yields CASSSTPGADTQYF. The V and J genes are TRBV6-5 and TRBJ2-3, with D maybe TRBD1 (6 bases). This CDR3 has 14 residues. Germline loops: CDR1 MNHEY, CDR2 SVGAGI. Trimming took 4 bases from V and 4 from J, leaving 12 bases between them.

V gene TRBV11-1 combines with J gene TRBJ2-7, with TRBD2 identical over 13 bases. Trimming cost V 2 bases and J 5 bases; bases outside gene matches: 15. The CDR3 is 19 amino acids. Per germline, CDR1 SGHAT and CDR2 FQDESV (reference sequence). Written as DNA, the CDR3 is TGTGCCAGCAGCTTATTCGGACTAGCGGGAGTAGGTGAGCGCGACGAGCAGTACTTC. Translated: CASSLFGLAGVGERDEQYF.

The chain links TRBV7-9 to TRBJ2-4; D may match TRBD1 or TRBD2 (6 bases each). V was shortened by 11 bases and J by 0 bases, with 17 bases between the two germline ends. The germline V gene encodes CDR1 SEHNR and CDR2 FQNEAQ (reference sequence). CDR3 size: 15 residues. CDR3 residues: CASRKGGLAKNIQYF. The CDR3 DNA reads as TGTGCCTCTCGTAAGGGGGGCCTAGCCAAAAACATTCAGTACTTC.

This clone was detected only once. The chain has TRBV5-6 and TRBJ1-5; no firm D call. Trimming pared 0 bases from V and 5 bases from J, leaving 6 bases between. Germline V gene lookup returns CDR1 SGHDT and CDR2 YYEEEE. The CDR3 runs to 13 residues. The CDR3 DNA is TGTGCCAGCAGCTTGGCCGGGGATCAGCCCCAGCATTTT. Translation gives CASSLAGDQPQHF.

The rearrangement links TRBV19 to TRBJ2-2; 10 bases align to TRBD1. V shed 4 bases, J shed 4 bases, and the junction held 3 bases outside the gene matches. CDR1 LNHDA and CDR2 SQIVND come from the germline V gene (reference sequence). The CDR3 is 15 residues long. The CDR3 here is CASSTWDRGTGELFF. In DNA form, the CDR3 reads TGTGCCAGTAGTACCTGGGACAGGGGCACCGGGGAGCTGTTTTTT.

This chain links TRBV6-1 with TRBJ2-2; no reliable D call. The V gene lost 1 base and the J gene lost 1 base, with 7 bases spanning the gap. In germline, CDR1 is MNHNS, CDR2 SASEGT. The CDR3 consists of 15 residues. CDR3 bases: TGTGCCAGCAGTGAAGGGTATAGGAACACCGGGGAGCTGTTTTTT. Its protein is CASSEGYRNTGELFF.

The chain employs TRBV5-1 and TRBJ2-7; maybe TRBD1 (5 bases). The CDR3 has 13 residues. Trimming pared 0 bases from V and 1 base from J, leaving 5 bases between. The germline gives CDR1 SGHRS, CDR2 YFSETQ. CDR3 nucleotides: TGCGCCAGCAGCTTGGGACAGTCCTACGAGCAGTACTTC. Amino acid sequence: CASSLGQSYEQYF.

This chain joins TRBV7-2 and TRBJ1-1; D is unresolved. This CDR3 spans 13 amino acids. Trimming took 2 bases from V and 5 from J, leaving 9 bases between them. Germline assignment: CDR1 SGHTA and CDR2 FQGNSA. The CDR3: CASSLNSVTEAFF. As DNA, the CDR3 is TGTGCCAGCAGCTTAAATTCGGTGACTGAAGCTTTCTTT.